This T cell receptor beta chain was retrieved from a study of cytomegalovirus exposure and HLA in healthy donors. Study-level information: Previous work identified roughly 110 million unique TCR beta sequences from 200 million or so T cells. General observations from the study: With high specificity and sensitivity, the classifier reportedly diagnosed cytomegalovirus status. In vitro work confirmed that three CMV-associated chains recognize CMV antigens.

The PCR used 60 Vbeta and 13 Jbeta primers. Only in-frame clones appear in the TCRdb table, and some are missing; sequencing was by immunoSEQ multiplex PCR. The sample carries 120,000 to 150,000 clones, around 86% recorded once. This clone was seen only a few times. As yet, its antigen is unknown. V shed 2 bases and J shed 4 bases, with 9 bases lying between them. Germline V lookup: CDR1 MDHEN, CDR2 SYDVKM. This CDR3 has 14 amino acids. Each donor was nominally healthy when sampled (though unrecorded immune exposures were likely). Sequencing input: PBMCs. The chain recombines TRBV28 with TRBJ1-3, with no clear D. The sequence derives from a female donor in good health and CMV-seronegative. The CDR3 loop is CASSLHREGNTIYF. CDR3 coding DNA: TGTGCCAGCAGTTTACACAGAGAAGGAAACACCATATATTTT.